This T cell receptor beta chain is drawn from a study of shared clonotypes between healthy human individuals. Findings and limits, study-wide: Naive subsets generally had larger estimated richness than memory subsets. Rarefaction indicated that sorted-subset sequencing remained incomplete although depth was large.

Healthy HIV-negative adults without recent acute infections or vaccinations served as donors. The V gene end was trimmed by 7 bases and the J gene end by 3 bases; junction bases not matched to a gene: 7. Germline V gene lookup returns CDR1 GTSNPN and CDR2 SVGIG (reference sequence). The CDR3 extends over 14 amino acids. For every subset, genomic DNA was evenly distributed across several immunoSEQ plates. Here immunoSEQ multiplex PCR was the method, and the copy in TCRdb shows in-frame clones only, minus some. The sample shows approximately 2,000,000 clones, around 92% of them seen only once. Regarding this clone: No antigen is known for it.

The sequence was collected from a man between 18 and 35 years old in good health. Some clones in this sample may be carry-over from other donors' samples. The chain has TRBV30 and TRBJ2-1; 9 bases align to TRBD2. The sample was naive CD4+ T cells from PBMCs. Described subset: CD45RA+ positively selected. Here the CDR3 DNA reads TGTGCCTCCTTGACTAGCGGAATCTACAATGAGCAGTTCTTC. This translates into CASLTSGIYNEQFF.